These 22 T cell receptor beta chains originate from one sample sequenced in a study of T cell responses to AZD1222 COVID-19 vaccine. Libraries were prepared by immunoSEQ multiplex PCR; TCRdb keeps only in-frame clonotypes and omits some of them. Among 120,000 to 150,000 clones listed, 89% were seen once. The sample in question was peripheral blood, obtained on day 0 of AZD1222 vaccination. Receptors originate from an adult in good health.

The chain links TRBV11-2 to TRBJ2-5; D remains ambiguous. Germline values: CDR1 SGHAT, CDR2 FQNNGV. The CDR3 consists of 12 residues. With 4 bases removed from V and 5 bases from J, the gap between germline ends came to 8 bases. The CDR3 reads CASSYFGETQYF. CDR3 nucleotides: TGTGCCAGCAGCTACTTCGGGGAGACCCAGTACTTC.

Worth noting for this clone: At the DNA level, this CDR3 is encoded by other sequences in the same sample as well. The genes are TRBV7-9 and TRBJ1-4, with 7 bases identical to TRBD1. With V trimmed by 1 base and J by 4 bases, 3 bases remained unmatched. The CDR3 sequence is 15 residues long. Germline CDR1 reads SEHNR; CDR2 reads FQNEAQ (reference sequence). The CDR3 loop reads CASSLGGQFNEKLFF. The CDR3 DNA reads as TGTGCCAGCAGCTTAGGGGGACAGTTTAATGAAAAACTGTTTTTT.

The chain has TRBV2 and TRBJ1-1, with unresolved D. Trimming removed 3 bases from V and 9 bases from J, with 8 bases in between. The germline gives CDR1 SNHLY, CDR2 FYNNEI. CDR3 length: 11 residues. This CDR3 reads CASSDQVQAFF. CDR3 in DNA: TGTGCCAGCAGTGATCAGGTTCAAGCTTTCTTT.

Worth noting for this clone: Other DNA sequences from this sample encode an identical CDR3 as well. V gene TRBV7-2 combines with J gene TRBJ2-5; TRBD2 aligns across 13 bases. The V gene's germline CDR1 is SGHTA and CDR2 FQGNSA. V was clipped by 1 base and J by 2 bases; unmatched bases: 4. The CDR3 is 17 residues long. The chain's CDR3 is CASSLGLAGGPQETQYF. The CDR3 DNA follows: TGTGCCAGCAGCTTAGGACTAGCGGGGGGCCCGCAAGAGACCCAGTACTTC.

The chain employs TRBV4-1 and TRBJ1-2, with D uncertain. V lost 0 bases and J lost 8, with 16 bases in between. This CDR3 region has 15 residues. Germline lookup yields CDR1 MGHRA and CDR2 YSYEKL. CDR3 DNA: TGCGCCAGCAGCCAAGAGCACAGCCAGGATCGAGGCTACACCTTC. Translating gives CASSQEHSQDRGYTF.

The chain recombines TRBV2 with TRBJ2-1; 7 nucleotides match TRBD2. The CDR3 covers 15 residues. Germline V gives CDR1 SNHLY, CDR2 FYNNEI. The ends lost 9 bases at V and 0 bases at J; junction bases unmatched: 8. DNA of the CDR3: TGTGCCAGGAGAAAGCGGGGAAGCTCCTACAATGAGCAGTTCTTC. It encodes CARRKRGSSYNEQFF.

This clone was counted a single time. The chain employs TRBV30 and TRBJ1-5; TRBD1 matches 7 bases. CDR1 is GTSNPN and CDR2 is SVGIG in the germline V gene (reference sequence). The length of the CDR3 is 17 residues. With 0 bases clipped from V and 2 bases from J, the junction kept 10 bases outside the gene matches. CDR3 bases: TGTGCCTGGAGTGTCGGTAGCCTAGGGGGCGGCAATCAGCCCCAGCATTTT. It is translated as CAWSVGSLGGGNQPQHF.

This clone is labeled as medium-sized. The J gene is TRBJ2-1, the V gene TRBV11-2; unclear D gene. Trimming took 5 bases from V and 8 from J, leaving 16 bases between them. Germline CDR1 reads SGHAT; CDR2 reads FQNNGV. CDR3 length: 14 residues. CDR3 bases: TGTGCCAGCAGCCAACCCCCCGGGCACCATGAGCAGTTCTTC. It yields the protein CASSQPPGHHEQFF.

The rearrangement links TRBV12-1 to TRBJ2-1; TRBD1 was called by the table and not checked on the DNA. TRBV12-1 is a listed pseudogene. The CDR3 consists of 14 residues. The CDR3 bases are TGTGCCAGCAGCGCGGACAGGGTTAAGGATGAGCAGTTCTTC. Amino acid sequence: CASSADRVKDEQFF.

The J gene is TRBJ1-5, the V gene TRBV6-5; D uncertain. This CDR3 is built from 15 residues. V was clipped by 4 bases and J by 3 bases, with 13 bases between them. CDR1 is MNHEY and CDR2 is SVGAGI in the germline V gene. The CDR3 is CASSSDGDYNQPQHF. The CDR3 DNA follows: TGTGCCAGCAGTTCAGACGGGGATTACAATCAGCCCCAGCATTTT.

This rearrangement joins TRBV27 to TRBJ2-2; TRBD1 matches at 10 bases. This CDR3 comprises 18 residues. CDR1 is MNHEY and CDR2 is SMNVEV in the germline V gene (reference sequence). Trimming at V came to 6 bases and at J to 7 bases, leaving 17 bases not matched to a gene. The CDR3 DNA is TGTGCCAGCAGCCTCTTTTACGGGACAGGGGCTAGGATCGGGGAGCTGTTTTTT. This encodes CASSLFYGTGARIGELFF.

CDR3 DNA sequence: TGTGCCAGCAGTGCAGGGGGCGTGGGGGTTAAGGAAAAACTGTTTTTT. Translating it yields CASSAGGVGVKEKLFF. The chain uses TRBV2 and TRBJ1-4; 8 nucleotides match TRBD1. The CDR3 is 16 residues long. V lost 4 bases and J lost 8; bases outside the gene matches: 12. The germline V gene has CDR1 SNHLY and CDR2 FYNNEI. Based on the CDR3 plus reference TRBV2 and TRBJ1-4, the full variable domain is EPEVTQTPSHQVTQMGQEVILRCVPISNHLYFYWYRQILGQKVEFLVSFYNNEISEKSEIFDDQFSVERPDGSNFTLKIRSTKLEDSAMYFCASSAGGVGVKEKLFFGSGTQLSVL.

This chain joins TRBV4-1 and TRBJ1-3; 11 bases fit TRBD1. The germline V gene has CDR1 MGHRA and CDR2 YSYEKL. The length of the CDR3 is 17 residues. V gave up 1 base and J gave up 10 bases; unmatched junction bases: 12. DNA of the CDR3: TGCGCCAGCAGCCAAGGACCCGGACAGGGGGCGCGAGGGACCATATATTTT. Translated, it gives CASSQGPGQGARGTIYF.

The V gene is TRBV5-8, the J gene TRBJ1-4, with a tentative D call TRBD1 (6 bases). CDR1 and CDR2 (germline): SGHTS, YDEGEE. This CDR3 contains 15 residues. The ends were cut back, 0 bases at V and 8 bases at J, with 14 bases in the middle. CDR3 amino acids: CASSLVATGREKLFF. The DNA of the CDR3 is TGTGCCAGCAGCTTGGTGGCCACAGGGAGGGAAAAACTGTTTTTT.

This sequence joins TRBV6-2 or TRBV6-3 and TRBJ2-1, with 7 positions matching TRBD1. The CDR3 has 15 residues. Trimming removed 4 bases from V and 0 bases from J; junction bases left unmatched: 3. Germline CDR1 reads MNHEY; CDR2 reads SVGEGT. The CDR3 DNA follows: TGTGCCAGCAGTTTGGACAGGAGCTCCTACAATGAGCAGTTCTTC. Translating it yields CASSLDRSSYNEQFF.

The V gene is TRBV5-5, the J gene TRBJ1-5; D not resolved. The germline V and J ends were trimmed by 7 bases and 1 base, with 9 bases remaining between them. The CDR3 is 13 residues long. Per germline, CDR1 SGHKS and CDR2 YYEKEE (reference sequence). The CDR3, as DNA: TGTGCCAGCGGACCGTTCAGCAATCAGCCCCAGCATTTT. As protein: CASGPFSNQPQHF.

This clone was detected only once. The chain employs TRBV13 and TRBJ2-7, with 10 nucleotides matching TRBD1. V lost 5 bases, J lost 3 bases, and 4 bases stayed unmatched. Per germline, CDR1 PRHDT and CDR2 FYEKMQ (reference sequence). The CDR3 sequence is 14 residues long. In nucleotides, the CDR3 is TGTGCCAGCAGCCCAGGACAGGGGGTCTACGAGCAGTACTTC. Amino acids: CASSPGQGVYEQYF.

This sequence joins TRBV5-6 and TRBJ2-2; 7 positions agree with TRBD1. The CDR3 covers 16 residues. The V gene's germline CDR1 is SGHDT and CDR2 YYEEEE. V dropped 4 bases and J dropped 0; count of bases not matched to a gene: 6. The CDR3 loop is CASSPLTGANTGELFF. In DNA, the CDR3 is TGTGCCAGCAGCCCGTTAACAGGGGCGAACACCGGGGAGCTGTTTTTT.

The chain employs TRBV7-2 and TRBJ2-3, with D tentatively TRBD2 (5 bases). Germline CDR1 is SGHTA and CDR2 is FQGNSA. The CDR3 contains 13 residues. Trimming left V 5 bases short and J 3 bases short, with 9 bases between. The CDR3 DNA sequence: TGTGCCAGCAGCACGACTACGACAGATACGCAGTATTTT. It encodes CASSTTTTDTQYF.

The chain recombines TRBV12-3 or TRBV12-4 with TRBJ2-3; D call uncertain. Trimming shortened V by 5 bases and J by 1 base, and 4 bases separated the two germline ends. The length of the CDR3 is 12 residues. The CDR3 reads CASSTRTDTQYF. CDR3 coding DNA: TGTGCCAGCAGTACTCGCACAGATACGCAGTATTTT.

The J gene is TRBJ2-5, the V gene TRBV7-2; D is uncertain. Trimming cost V 1 base and J 1 base, with 7 bases left between them. The germline V gene has CDR1 SGHTA and CDR2 FQGNSA. The CDR3 totals 14 residues. CDR3 in amino acids: CASSLEQIQETQYF. DNA of the CDR3: TGTGCCAGCAGCTTAGAACAGATCCAAGAGACCCAGTACTTC.

The rearrangement uses TRBV28 and TRBJ2-7; D is unresolved. Germline V CDR1 and CDR2: MDHEN, SYDVKM. The CDR3 runs to 13 residues. With 6 bases removed from V and 1 base from J, the gap between germline ends came to 10 bases. The CDR3 sequence is CASSSPGSYEQYF. DNA for the CDR3: TGTGCCAGCAGCTCGCCGGGTTCCTACGAGCAGTACTTC.